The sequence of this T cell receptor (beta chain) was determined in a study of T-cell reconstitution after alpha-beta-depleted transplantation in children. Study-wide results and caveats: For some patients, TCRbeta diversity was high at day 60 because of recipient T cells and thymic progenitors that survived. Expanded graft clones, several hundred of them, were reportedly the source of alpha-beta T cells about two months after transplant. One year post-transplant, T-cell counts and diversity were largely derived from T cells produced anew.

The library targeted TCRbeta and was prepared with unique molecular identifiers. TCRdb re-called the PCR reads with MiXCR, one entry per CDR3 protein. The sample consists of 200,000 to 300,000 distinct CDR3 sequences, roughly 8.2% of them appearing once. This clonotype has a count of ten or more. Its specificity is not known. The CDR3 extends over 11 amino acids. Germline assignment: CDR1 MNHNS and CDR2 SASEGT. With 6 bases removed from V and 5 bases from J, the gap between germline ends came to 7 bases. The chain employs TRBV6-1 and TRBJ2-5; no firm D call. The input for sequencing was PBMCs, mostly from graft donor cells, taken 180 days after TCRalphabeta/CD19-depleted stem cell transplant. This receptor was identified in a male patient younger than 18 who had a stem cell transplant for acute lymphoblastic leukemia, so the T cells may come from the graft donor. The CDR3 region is CASRAGETQYF. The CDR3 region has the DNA TGTGCCAGCAGGGCTGGGGAGACCCAGTACTTC.